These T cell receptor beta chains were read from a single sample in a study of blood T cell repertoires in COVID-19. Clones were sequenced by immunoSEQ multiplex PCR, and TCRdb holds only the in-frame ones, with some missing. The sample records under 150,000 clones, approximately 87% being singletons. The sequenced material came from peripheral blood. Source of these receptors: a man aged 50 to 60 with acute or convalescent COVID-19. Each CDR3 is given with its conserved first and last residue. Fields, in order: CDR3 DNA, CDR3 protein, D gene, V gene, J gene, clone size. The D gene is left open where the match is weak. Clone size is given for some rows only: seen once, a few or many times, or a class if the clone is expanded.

CDR3 DNA: TGTGCCAGCAGTCGGAGCGGGGCTGAGCAGTTCTTC
CDR3 protein: CASSRSGAEQFF
D gene: TRBD2
V gene: TRBV2
J gene: TRBJ2-1
clone size: NA

CDR3 DNA: TGTGCCAGCAGCCAAGATCTGGAAGCGGGGTATGGCTACACCTTC
CDR3 protein: CASSQDLEAGYGYTF
D gene: NA
V gene: TRBV14
J gene: TRBJ1-2
clone size: NA

CDR3 DNA: TGCGCCAGCAGCTTGGGCGGATATTACAATGAGCAGTTCTTC
CDR3 protein: CASSLGGYYNEQFF
D gene: NA
V gene: TRBV5-1
J gene: TRBJ2-1
clone size: NA

CDR3 DNA: TGTGCCAGCAGTTCGGGGTATGGCTACACCTTC
CDR3 protein: CASSSGYGYTF
D gene: NA
V gene: TRBV12-3/TRBV12-4
J gene: TRBJ1-2
clone size: NA

CDR3 DNA: TGCGCCAGCAGTTTCCCGACGGGGGGAAACACAGATACGCAGTATTTT
CDR3 protein: CASSFPTGGNTDTQYF
D gene: TRBD2
V gene: TRBV10-2
J gene: TRBJ2-3
clone size: NA

CDR3 DNA: TGTGCCTGGAGCGTTAATAGCCGGGGGAGTCCAGATACGCAGTATTTT
CDR3 protein: CAWSVNSRGSPDTQYF
D gene: NA
V gene: TRBV30
J gene: TRBJ2-3
clone size: NA

CDR3 DNA: TGTGCCAGCAGGGAACCGGGAAGATTAACTTACGAGCAGTACTTC
CDR3 protein: CASREPGRLTYEQYF
D gene: NA
V gene: TRBV11-2
J gene: TRBJ2-7
clone size: NA

CDR3 DNA: TGTGCCACCAGTGATCTAGGACTAGGAGGTCGAGAGACCCAGTACTTC
CDR3 protein: CATSDLGLGGRETQYF
D gene: TRBD2
V gene: TRBV24-1
J gene: TRBJ2-5
clone size: few

CDR3 DNA: TGTGCCAGCTCGCCTCCGGGACAGCCTGGAAACACCATATATTTT
CDR3 protein: CASSPPGQPGNTIYF
D gene: TRBD1
V gene: TRBV18
J gene: TRBJ1-3
clone size: NA

CDR3 DNA: TGTGCCAGCAGTCATGGCGTGACTGTGGAGCTGTTTTTT
CDR3 protein: CASSHGVTVELFF
D gene: NA
V gene: TRBV6-2/TRBV6-3
J gene: TRBJ2-2
clone size: NA

CDR3 DNA: TGTGCCAGCAGTCTGGCCCACAATGAGCAGTTCTTC
CDR3 protein: CASSLAHNEQFF
D gene: NA
V gene: TRBV3-1/TRBV3-2
J gene: TRBJ2-1
clone size: NA